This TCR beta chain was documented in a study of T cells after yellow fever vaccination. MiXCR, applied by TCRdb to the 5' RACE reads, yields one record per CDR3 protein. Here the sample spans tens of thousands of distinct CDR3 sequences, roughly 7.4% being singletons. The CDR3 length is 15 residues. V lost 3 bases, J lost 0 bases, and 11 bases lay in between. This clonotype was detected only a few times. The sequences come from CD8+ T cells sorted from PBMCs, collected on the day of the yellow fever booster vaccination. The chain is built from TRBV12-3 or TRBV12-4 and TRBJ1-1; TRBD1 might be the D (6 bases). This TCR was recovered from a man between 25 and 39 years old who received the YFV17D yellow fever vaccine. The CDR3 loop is CASSFGTNMNTEAFF. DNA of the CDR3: TGTGCCAGCAGTTTTGGGACAAACATGAACACTGAAGCTTTCTTT.